This T cell receptor beta chain derives from a study of blood T cell repertoires in COVID-19. Per the germline V gene, CDR1 is SGHAT and CDR2 is FQNNGV. The CDR3 contains 14 residues. J was trimmed by 7 bases and V by 5 bases; bases with no gene match: 6. This clone has only one observation. Here immunoSEQ multiplex PCR was the method, and the copy in TCRdb shows in-frame clones only, minus some. The sample carries 150,000 to 180,000 clones, approximately 86% recorded once. Recruited during active infection, patients (from Seattle) were subsequently followed longitudinally. The sequencing input was peripheral blood. The V call is TRBV11-2, the J call TRBJ2-1; 9 bases line up with TRBD1. The sequence was obtained from a man aged 55 to 70 with COVID-19, enrolled during active disease. CDR3 sequence reads: CASSIRTGVNEQFF. For the CDR3, the DNA is TGTGCCAGCAGCATACGGACAGGGGTGAATGAGCAGTTCTTC.